The rows below give T cell receptor beta chains drawn from one sample of a study of cytomegalovirus exposure and HLA in healthy donors. Measured with immunoSEQ multiplex PCR; TCRdb has only the in-frame clones, and not every one. The data show about 150,000 clones, about 74% seen once. The sequenced sample consisted of PBMCs. These receptors were taken from a man aged 25 to 45 in good health and CMV-seronegative. The CDR3 runs from the conserved cysteine through the conserved F or W. D genes are given only for firm matches. Rows may omit the clone size; those that give it use once, few, many or a size class.

. | TRBJ2-1 | TRBV7-9 | TRBD2 | TGTGCCAGCAGCTTCCCGCTAGCGGATGAGCAGTTCTTC | CASSFPLADEQFF
few | TRBJ2-2 | TRBV27 | TRBD1 | TGTGCCAGCAGTCCCGGACAGGGGGCGGTATCCGGGGAGCTGTTTTTT | CASSPGQGAVSGELFF
. | TRBJ1-2 | TRBV10-3 | TRBD1 | TGTGCCATCAGTGGAAACCGGGACAGGGGCTACACCTTC | CAISGNRDRGYTF
. | TRBJ2-7 | TRBV9 | . | TGTGCCAGCAGCGTAGCGGGGGCAGGGGGACACGAGCAGTACTTC | CASSVAGAGGHEQYF
. | TRBJ2-3 | TRBV5-6 | TRBD2 | TGTGCCAGCAGCTTGGGCGGGAGGCAAGATACGCAGTATTTT | CASSLGGRQDTQYF
. | TRBJ1-2 | TRBV5-4 | TRBD1 | TGTGCCAGCAGCTTGGCTCAGGGGGCGCCTGGAGGCTACACCTTC | CASSLAQGAPGGYTF
once | TRBJ2-2 | TRBV10-3 | TRBD2 | TGTGCCATCAGTGAGAATACAGGACTAGCGGCCACCGGGGAGCTGTTTTTT | CAISENTGLAATGELFF
. | TRBJ2-7 | TRBV5-6 | . | TGTGCCAGCAGCCCGAACCCGGGAACCCGAAAAGAGCAGTACTTC | CASSPNPGTRKEQYF
. | TRBJ1-2 | TRBV18 | . | TGTGCCAGCTCACCACCGGGGTCAGGGTATGGCTACACCTTC | CASSPPGSGYGYTF
. | TRBJ2-7 | TRBV18 | TRBD1 | TGTGCCAGCTCACCATACTCGACAGGGGGCATCTACGAGCAGTACTTC | CASSPYSTGGIYEQYF
. | TRBJ2-7 | TRBV18 | . | TGTGCCAGCTCACCACAGGAAAAAGGAGGAGAGCAGTACTTC | CASSPQEKGGEQYF
. | TRBJ1-1 | TRBV5-4 | TRBD1 | TGTGCCAGCAGCACCACAGGGGGCGCGGACACTGAAGCTTTCTTT | CASSTTGGADTEAFF
. | TRBJ2-7 | TRBV7-9 | . | TGTGCCAGCAGCGACAGATCCCTCTACGAGCAGTACTTC | CASSDRSLYEQYF
. | TRBJ2-7 | TRBV28 | . | TGTGCCAGCATCGGAGGCAGGGGCTACGAGCAGTACTTC | CASIGGRGYEQYF
. | TRBJ2-1 | TRBV7-3 | TRBD1 | TGTGCCAGCAGCAGCGAAGGGGGCGGGTGGTACAATGAGCAGTTCTTC | CASSSEGGGWYNEQFF
. | TRBJ2-7 | TRBV6-5 | TRBD1 | TGTGCCAGCAGTTACTCGACATCGGACAGGGGCCACGAGCAGTACTTC | CASSYSTSDRGHEQYF
. | TRBJ1-4 | TRBV28 | . | TGTGCCAGCAGTTTGACTCCAACTAGGGAAAAACTGTTTTTT | CASSLTPTREKLFF
. | TRBJ2-7 | TRBV30 | TRBD2 | TGTGCCTGGAACTCGGGAGGCCGTCGGGAGCAGTACTTC | CAWNSGGRREQYF
. | TRBJ2-7 | TRBV11-2 | . | TGTGCCAGCAGCTTAGAATGGCAGTCCTACGAGCAGTACTTC | CASSLEWQSYEQYF
. | TRBJ1-6 | TRBV28 | TRBD1 | TGTGCCAGCAGTTTCGGGACAGGGGGCGCGTATAATTCACCCCTCCACTTT | CASSFGTGGAYNSPLHF
. | TRBJ1-2 | TRBV18 | . | TGTGCCAGCTCACCTCGGTCCCAGGGCGACTATGGCTACACCTTC | CASSPRSQGDYGYTF
. | TRBJ2-3 | TRBV10-1 | . | TGCGCCAGCAGTGATGGCGCGGGCACAGATACGCAGTATTTT | CASSDGAGTDTQYF
. | TRBJ2-7 | TRBV5-1 | . | TGCGCCAGCAGCTTAGTTAGGGGCTCCTACGAGCAGTACTTC | CASSLVRGSYEQYF
. | TRBJ2-7 | TRBV11-2 | . | TGTGCCAGCAGGGAAAGGGTAGGGGTCGCCGAGCAGTACTTC | CASRERVGVAEQYF
. | TRBJ2-2 | TRBV5-1 | TRBD2 | TGCGCCAGCAGCTACCGCCATAGCGGGTCGGAATACACCGGGGAGCTGTTTTTT | CASSYRHSGSEYTGELFF
. | TRBJ2-2 | TRBV4-1 | TRBD1 | TGCGCCAGCAGCCAAAGCAGGGGGACCCCCTCCGGGGAGCTGTTTTTT | CASSQSRGTPSGELFF
. | TRBJ1-5 | TRBV7-3 | TRBD1 | TGTGCCAGCAGCTTAAGGGACAGTCGTATAGGCAATCAGCCCCAGCATTTT | CASSLRDSRIGNQPQHF
. | TRBJ2-7 | TRBV6-6 | TRBD2 | TGTGCCAGCAGAAGAGGGCGGGAGGGGGGCTACGAGCAGTACTTC | CASRRGREGGYEQYF
. | TRBJ2-5 | TRBV5-8 | TRBD2 | TGTGCCAGCAGCCCTACGGGGGGGGGTCGGGAGACCCAGTACTTC | CASSPTGGGRETQYF
once | TRBJ2-7 | TRBV6-5 | TRBD2 | TGTGCCAGCATCCGACTAGCGGGAGTTATGTCCGAGCAGTACTTC | CASIRLAGVMSEQYF
. | TRBJ2-1 | TRBV10-3 | . | TGTGCCATCAGTGAGGCCGCGGGGAGCTCCTACAATGAGCAGTTCTTC | CAISEAAGSSYNEQFF
. | TRBJ1-4 | TRBV2 | TRBD1 | TGTGCCAGCGGACAGGGGGCGGTTTGGAAACTGTTTTTT | CASGQGAVWKLFF
. | TRBJ2-6 | TRBV11-1 | . | TGTGCCAGCGCAGAATCCCGCAGGGGAGTCGCTGGGGCCAACGTCCTGACTTTC | CASAESRRGVAGANVLTF
. | TRBJ2-5 | TRBV7-8 | TRBD2 | TGTGCCAGCAGAAAACTAGCGGGAACAACCCAAGAGACCCAGTACTTC | CASRKLAGTTQETQYF
. | TRBJ2-5 | TRBV7-9 | . | TGTGCCAGCAGCTTAGCTTCGAGGGAGACCCAGTACTTC | CASSLASRETQYF
. | TRBJ1-3 | TRBV29-1 | . | TGCAGCGTTGAAGATAGATGGAGCGGAGGCTCTGGAAACACCATATATTTT | CSVEDRWSGGSGNTIYF
. | TRBJ1-2 | TRBV19 | . | TGTGCCAGTAGTATCAGGCAGGGCGGCTACACCTTC | CASSIRQGGYTF
. | TRBJ2-5 | TRBV30 | TRBD1 | TGTGCCTGGAGTACACAGGGGGCTGAGACCCAGTACTTC | CAWSTQGAETQYF
. | TRBJ1-2 | TRBV7-8 | . | TGTGCCAGCAGCTTAGGGGGCGGAAATAACTATGGCTACACCTTC | CASSLGGGNNYGYTF
. | TRBJ1-5 | TRBV2 | TRBD1 | TGTGCCAGCAGGGCCGGGACAGGGATCAATCAGCCCCAGCATTTT | CASRAGTGINQPQHF
. | TRBJ2-1 | TRBV27 | TRBD2 | TGTGCCAGCAGGTATACTAGCGGGAACTCCTACAATGAGCAGTTCTTC | CASRYTSGNSYNEQFF
. | TRBJ2-7 | TRBV5-1 | TRBD2 | TGCGCCAGCAGCCGGGGAGGGCTTCCCTACGAGCAGTACTTC | CASSRGGLPYEQYF
. | TRBJ2-7 | TRBV5-4 | . | TGTGCCAGCAGCGCTTCTAGCGCCCACCTAACCTACGAGCAGTACTTC | CASSASSAHLTYEQYF
. | TRBJ2-2 | TRBV30 | TRBD2 | TGTGCCTGGAAGGCCCTAGCGGGAGAAGCTGGGGAGCTGTTTTTT | CAWKALAGEAGELFF
. | TRBJ2-7 | TRBV2 | TRBD2 | TGTGCCACCCCCCGAGCGGGGGATCCCTACGAGCAGTACTTC | CATPRAGDPYEQYF
. | TRBJ2-5 | TRBV6-1 | . | TGTGCCAGCAGAAGATCGGGGACACTCCAAGAGACCCAGTACTTC | CASRRSGTLQETQYF
. | TRBJ1-2 | TRBV27 | TRBD1 | TGTGCCAGCACTCTTAGGGAACCGACAGGGAGCAATGGCTACACCTTC | CASTLREPTGSNGYTF